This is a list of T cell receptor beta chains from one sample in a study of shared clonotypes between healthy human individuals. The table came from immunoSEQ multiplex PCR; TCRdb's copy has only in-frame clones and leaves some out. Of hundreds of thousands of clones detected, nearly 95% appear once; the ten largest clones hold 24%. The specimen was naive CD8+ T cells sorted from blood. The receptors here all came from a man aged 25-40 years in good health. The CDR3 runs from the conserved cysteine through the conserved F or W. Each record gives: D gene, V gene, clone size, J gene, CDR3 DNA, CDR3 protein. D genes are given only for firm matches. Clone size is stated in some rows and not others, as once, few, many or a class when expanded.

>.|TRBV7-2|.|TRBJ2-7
TGTGCCAGCAGCTTAGGCGGAGCCGAGCAGTACTTC
CASSLGGAEQYF
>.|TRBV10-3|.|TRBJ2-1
TGTGCCATCTCAGAGCGAATGAGGTTGGATGAGCAGTTCTTC
CAISERMRLDEQFF
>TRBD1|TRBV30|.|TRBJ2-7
TGTGCCTGGGACAGGGGGATAGGCTACGAGCAGTACTTC
CAWDRGIGYEQYF
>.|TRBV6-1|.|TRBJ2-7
TGTGCCAGCAGTGGGGGGACATTGATCTACGAGCAGTACTTC
CASSGGTLIYEQYF
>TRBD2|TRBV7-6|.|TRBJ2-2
TGTGCCAGCAGCTTTCGGACTAGCGGGGCCCAAAACACCGGGGAGCTGTTTTTT
CASSFRTSGAQNTGELFF
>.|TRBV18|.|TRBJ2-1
TGTGCCAGCTCACCACCAAGACAAGCGGACAATGAGCAGTTCTTC
CASSPPRQADNEQFF
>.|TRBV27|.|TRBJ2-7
TGTGCCAGCAGTTTATTTAGGACAGCCTACGAGCAGTACTTC
CASSLFRTAYEQYF
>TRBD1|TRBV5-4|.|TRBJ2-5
TGTGCCAGCAGCGTGGCCCTCCGGGACAGAGTTACCCAGTACTTC
CASSVALRDRVTQYF
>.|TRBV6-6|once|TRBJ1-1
TGTGCCAGCGAGGGGGGAGGGACTGAAGCTTTCTTT
CASEGGGTEAFF
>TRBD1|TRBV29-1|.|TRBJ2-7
TGCAGCGTCCAAGGGGACAGGTTCGACTTCTACGAGCAGTACTTC
CSVQGDRFDFYEQYF
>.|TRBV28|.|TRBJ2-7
TGTGCCAGCAGTTTATCCCTCCTGGTTTCCTACGAGCAGTACTTC
CASSLSLLVSYEQYF
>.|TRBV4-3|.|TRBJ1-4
TGCGCCAGCAGCCAAGATCAAGATCTGGACTACCGCAATTTT
CASSQDQDLDYRNF
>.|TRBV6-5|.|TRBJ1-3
TGTGCCAGCAGTGCCCAAGGGGCGGGAAACACCATATATTTT
CASSAQGAGNTIYF
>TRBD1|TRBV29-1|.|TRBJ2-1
TGCAGCGTTGAAGACCTACCGGGACAGGGGTACAATGAGCAGTTCTTC
CSVEDLPGQGYNEQFF
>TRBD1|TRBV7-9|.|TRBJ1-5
TGTGCCAGCAGCCCCTCAGGGGGCCCAACGGGCAATCAGCCCCAGCATTTT
CASSPSGGPTGNQPQHF
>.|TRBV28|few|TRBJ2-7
TGTGCCAGCGCCTTGGACGGGGAACGCTCCTACGAGCAGTACTTC
CASALDGERSYEQYF
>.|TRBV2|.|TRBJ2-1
TGTGCCAGCAGGTTGGGACTGCAAAACAATGAGCAGTTCTTC
CASRLGLQNNEQFF
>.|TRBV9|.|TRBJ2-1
TGTGCCAGCAGCGTAGGTAGTAGCTACAATGAGCAGTTCTTC
CASSVGSSYNEQFF
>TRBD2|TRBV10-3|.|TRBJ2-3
TGTGCCATCAGTGAAGCGGGAGGGAACACAGATACGCAGTATTTT
CAISEAGGNTDTQYF
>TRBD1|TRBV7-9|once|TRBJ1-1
TGTGCCAGCAGCCCCCCCACAGGGGGCTACACTGAAGCTTTCTTT
CASSPPTGGYTEAFF
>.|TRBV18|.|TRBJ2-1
TGTGCCAGCTCACCATTAGACACCCCCTACAATGAGCAGTTCTTC
CASSPLDTPYNEQFF
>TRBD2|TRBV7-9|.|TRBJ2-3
TGTGCCAGCAGCTTGACTAGCGGGAGTACAGATACGCAGTATTTT
CASSLTSGSTDTQYF
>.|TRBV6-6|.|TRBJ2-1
TGTGCCAGCTCCGCGTCCTACAATGAGCAGTTCTTC
CASSASYNEQFF
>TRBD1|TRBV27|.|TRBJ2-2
TGTGCCAGCAGTTTTACAGGGGGCACCGGGGAGCTGTTTTTT
CASSFTGGTGELFF
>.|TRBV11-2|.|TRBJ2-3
TGTGCCAGCAGCTTAGGTGCAGATACGCAGTATTTT
CASSLGADTQYF
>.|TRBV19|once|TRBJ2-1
TGTGCCAGTAGTATTACCGGGCATTCCTACAATGAGCAGTTCTTC
CASSITGHSYNEQFF
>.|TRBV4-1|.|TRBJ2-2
TGCGCCAGCAGCCAATTAAAGACTTTGAACACCGGGGAGCTGTTTTTT
CASSQLKTLNTGELFF
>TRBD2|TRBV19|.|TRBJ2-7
TGTGCCAGTAGTATGTATCGGCTAGCGGGGGGTTTGGTCTACGAGCAGTACTTC
CASSMYRLAGGLVYEQYF
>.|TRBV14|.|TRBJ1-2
TGTGCCAGCAGCCTCAGACCGAGACGAACAAACTATGGCTACACCTTC
CASSLRPRRTNYGYTF